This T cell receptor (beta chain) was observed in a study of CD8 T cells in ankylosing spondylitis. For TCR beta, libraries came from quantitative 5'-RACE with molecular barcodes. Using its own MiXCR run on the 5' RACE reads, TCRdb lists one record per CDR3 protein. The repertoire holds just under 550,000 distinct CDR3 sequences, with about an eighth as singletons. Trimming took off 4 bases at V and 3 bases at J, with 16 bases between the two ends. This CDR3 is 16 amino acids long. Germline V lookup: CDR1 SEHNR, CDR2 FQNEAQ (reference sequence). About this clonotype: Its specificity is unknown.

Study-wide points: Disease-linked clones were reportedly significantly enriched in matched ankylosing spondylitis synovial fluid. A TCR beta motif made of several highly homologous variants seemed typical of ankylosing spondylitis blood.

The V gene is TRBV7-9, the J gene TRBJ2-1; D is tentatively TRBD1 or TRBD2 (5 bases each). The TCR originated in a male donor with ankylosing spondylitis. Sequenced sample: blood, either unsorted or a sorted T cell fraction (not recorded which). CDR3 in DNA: TGTGCCAGCAGCTCCCCAGGGAGCGCCGACTACAATGAGCAGTTCTTC. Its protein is CASSSPGSADYNEQFF.